Below, 6 T cell receptor beta chains from the same sample are listed, as sequenced in a study of blood T cell repertoires in COVID-19. Assay: immunoSEQ multiplex PCR; the TCRdb copy retains only in-frame clones and omits some. This table holds hundreds of thousands of clones, approximately 90% found once. Sequencing used peripheral blood. The receptors were sampled from a middle-aged woman who had recovered from COVID-19.

The chain recombines TRBV10-1 with TRBJ2-7; the match to TRBD1 covers 10 bases. This CDR3 is 15 amino acids long. Per germline, CDR1 WNHNN and CDR2 SYGVQD (reference sequence). The V segment lost 9 bases and the J segment 3 bases; nucleotides outside the gene matches: 11. The DNA of the CDR3 is TGCGCCAGAACCGTCGGGACAGGGGTGATCTACGAGCAGTACTTC. Encoded protein: CARTVGTGVIYEQYF.

This chain connects TRBV18 to TRBJ2-7; possibly TRBD1 for D (5 bases). Germline V gene sequence: CDR1 KGHSH, CDR2 LQKENI. With 2 bases removed from V and 3 bases from J, the gap between germline ends came to 23 bases. The CDR3 sequence is 18 residues long. CDR3 in amino acids: CASSPVKGPSSRLYEQYF. CDR3 sequence (DNA): TGTGCCAGCTCACCAGTGAAGGGGCCTTCAAGCCGGCTCTACGAGCAGTACTTC.

The chain employs TRBV11-2 and TRBJ2-7; 9 bases map to TRBD1. V was clipped by 3 bases and J by 2 bases; unmatched bases: 2. Germline CDR1 and CDR2: SGHAT and FQNNGV. The CDR3 spans 14 residues. This CDR3 is CASSFGQGTYEQYF. DNA of the CDR3: TGTGCCAGCAGCTTTGGACAGGGGACCTACGAGCAGTACTTC.

This clone was observed a handful of times. The V gene is TRBV7-9, the J gene TRBJ1-3, with 7 positions matching TRBD1. Per germline, CDR1 SEHNR and CDR2 FQNEAQ (reference sequence). Trimming cost V 5 bases and J 4 bases; bases outside gene matches: 5. The CDR3 has 14 residues. The CDR3 region is CASSPGTVGNTIYF. The CDR3 DNA reads TGTGCCAGCAGCCCTGGGACAGTCGGAAACACCATATATTTT. The variable domain in full, completed from reference TRBV7-9 and TRBJ1-3, reads DTGVSQNPRHKITKRGQNVTFRCDPISEHNRLYWYRQTLGQGPEFLTYFQNEAQLEKSRLLSDRFSAERPKGSFSTLEIQRTEQGDSAMYLCASSPGTVGNTIYFGEGSWLTVV.

Of note for this clone: Additional DNA sequences in this sample encode the identical CDR3. The V and J genes are TRBV20-1 and TRBJ2-5; no definite D call. Germline lookup yields CDR1 DFQATT and CDR2 SNEGSKA (reference sequence). The CDR3 has 11 residues. V lost 5 bases to trimming and J lost 5 bases, with 9 bases between them. The CDR3 here is CSASLRETQYF. CDR3 nucleotides: TGCAGTGCTTCGCTCAGGGAGACCCAGTACTTC.

The rearrangement links TRBV5-1 to TRBJ2-7; the match to TRBD2 covers 10 bases. The CDR3 is 15 amino acids. The J segment lost 6 bases and the V segment lost 2 bases, leaving 8 bases of the junction unmatched. Germline loops: CDR1 SGHRS, CDR2 YFSETQ. The DNA of the CDR3 is TGCGCCAGCAGCTTATCTCTAGCGGGAGCGAGCGAGCAGTACTTC. The encoded protein is CASSLSLAGASEQYF.